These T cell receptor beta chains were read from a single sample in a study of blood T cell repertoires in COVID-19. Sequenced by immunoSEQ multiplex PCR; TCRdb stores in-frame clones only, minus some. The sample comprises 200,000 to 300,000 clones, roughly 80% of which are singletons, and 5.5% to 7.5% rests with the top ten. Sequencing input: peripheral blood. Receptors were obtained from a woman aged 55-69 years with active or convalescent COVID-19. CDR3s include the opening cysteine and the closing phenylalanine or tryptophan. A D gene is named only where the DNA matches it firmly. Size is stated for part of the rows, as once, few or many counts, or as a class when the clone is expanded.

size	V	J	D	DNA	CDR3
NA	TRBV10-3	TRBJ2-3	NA	TGTGCCATCAGTGACTCGACAGCCGATACGCAGTATTTT	CAISDSTADTQYF
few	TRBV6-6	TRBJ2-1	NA	TGTGCCAGCAGTTATGTACAGGACAGTGAGCAGTTCTTC	CASSYVQDSEQFF
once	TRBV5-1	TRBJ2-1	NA	TGCGCCAGCAGCTCGCAGGGAACCTACAATGAGCAGTTCTTC	CASSSQGTYNEQFF
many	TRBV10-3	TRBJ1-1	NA	TGTGCCATCAGTCCGTCGGACAGAGAGAACACTGAAGCTTTCTTT	CAISPSDRENTEAFF
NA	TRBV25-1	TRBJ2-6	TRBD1	TGTGCCAGCAGTAGATCAAGGGGGCGGTCTGGGGCCAACGTCCTGACTTTC	CASSRSRGRSGANVLTF
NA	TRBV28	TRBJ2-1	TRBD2	TGTGCCAGCAGTTTAGTGACTAGCGGATTTAGCTCCTACAATGAGCAGTTCTTC	CASSLVTSGFSSYNEQFF
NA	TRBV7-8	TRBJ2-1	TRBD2	TGTGCCAGCAGCTTAGTTGGGACTAGCGGGAATGATGAGCAGTTCTTC	CASSLVGTSGNDEQFF
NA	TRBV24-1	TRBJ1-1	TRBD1	TGTGCCACCAGTGACCCCTCTCTAAGACAGGGGGTTTTCAACACTGAAGCTTTCTTT	CATSDPSLRQGVFNTEAFF
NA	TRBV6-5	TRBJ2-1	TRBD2	TGTGCCAGCAGTTACAGGGGCGGGGGTAGGGAGCAGTTCTTC	CASSYRGGGREQFF
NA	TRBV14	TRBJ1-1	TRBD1	TGTGCCAGCGGACAGGAGCTGGGCACTGAAGCTTTCTTT	CASGQELGTEAFF
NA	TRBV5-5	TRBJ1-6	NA	TGTGCCAGCAGCCTCTCAGTGGGGGCCTTGGATTCACCCCTCCACTTT	CASSLSVGALDSPLHF
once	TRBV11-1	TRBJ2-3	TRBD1	TGTGCCAGCAGCTCCCGGGACAGGCGCACAGATACGCAGTATTTT	CASSSRDRRTDTQYF
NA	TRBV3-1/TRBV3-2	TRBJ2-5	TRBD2	TGTGCCAGCAGCCACCAGGGACTAGCGGACCAAGAGACCCAGTACTTC	CASSHQGLADQETQYF
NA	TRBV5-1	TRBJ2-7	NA	TGCGCCAGCAGCTTGGTCGGGGTTGGCTCCTACGAGCAGTACTTC	CASSLVGVGSYEQYF
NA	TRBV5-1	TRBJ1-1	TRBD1	TGCGCCAGCAGCTCGGGACAGGGGCCGAGGAACACTGAAGCTTTCTTT	CASSSGQGPRNTEAFF
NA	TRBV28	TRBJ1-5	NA	TGTGCCAGCAGTTTCAGCGCAGGGTACAATCAGCCCCAGCATTTT	CASSFSAGYNQPQHF
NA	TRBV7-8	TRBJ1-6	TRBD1	TGTGCCAGCAGCTCCTGGACAGGGCAGGGATCACCCCTCCACTTT	CASSSWTGQGSPLHF
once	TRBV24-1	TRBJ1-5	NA	TGTGCCACCAGTGATGAAGGGGCCGTCGACAGCCAGCAACCGGCCCAGCATTTT	CATSDEGAVDSQQPAQHF
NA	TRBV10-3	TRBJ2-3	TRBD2	TGTGCCATCAGCGTAGCGGGATCTTTTTCGGATACGCAGTATTTT	CAISVAGSFSDTQYF
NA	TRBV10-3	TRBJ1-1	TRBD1	TGTGCCATCAGTGGAGACAGGGGGCGCATCCTCGGGGCGGCTTTCTTT	CAISGDRGRILGAAFF
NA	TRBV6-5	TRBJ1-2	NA	TGTGCCAGCAGTTACTCAGAGCCATCCTATGGCTACACCTTC	CASSYSEPSYGYTF
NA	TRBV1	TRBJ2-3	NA	TGCACCAGCAGCCAACCTCCTTATCGAGGTGGCGCAGATACGCAGTATTTT	CTSSQPPYRGGADTQYF
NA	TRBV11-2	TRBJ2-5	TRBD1	TGTGCCAGCAGCCCGGAAGGGGGCTTTACGGAGACCCAGTACTTC	CASSPEGGFTETQYF
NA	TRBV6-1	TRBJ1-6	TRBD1	TGTGCCAGCAGTGGGGGGGACAGCGTCTATAATTCACCCCTCCACTTT	CASSGGDSVYNSPLHF
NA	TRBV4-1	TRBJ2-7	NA	TGCGCCAGCAGCCAAGTTTATGCGACAAGCTCCTACGAGCAGTACTTC	CASSQVYATSSYEQYF
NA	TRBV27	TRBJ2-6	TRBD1	TGTGCCAGCAGTTCCCAGGGGGCCTACTCTGGGGCCAACGTCCTGACTTTC	CASSSQGAYSGANVLTF
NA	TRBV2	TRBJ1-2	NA	TGTGCCAGCAGTATTCGGAGAAACTATGGCTACACCTTC	CASSIRRNYGYTF
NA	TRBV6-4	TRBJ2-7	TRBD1	TGTGCCAGCTCTGTGGGACAGAAATCTTCCGCCTACGAGCAGTACTTC	CASSVGQKSSAYEQYF
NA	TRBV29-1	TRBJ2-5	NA	TGCAGCGTTGGGTGGGGGCTCCGGGAGACCCAGTACTTC	CSVGWGLRETQYF
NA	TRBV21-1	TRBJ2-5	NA	TGTGCCAGCAGCAAATTCTCCGGACTAGCTGGCGGGCAAGAGACCCAGTACTTC	CASSKFSGLAGGQETQYF
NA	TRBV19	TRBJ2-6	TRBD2	TGTGCCAGTAGTATTCCCCGGGGGGCTGGGGCCAACGTCCTGACTTTC	CASSIPRGAGANVLTF
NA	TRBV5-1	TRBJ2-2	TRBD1	TGCGCCAGCAGCTCGGGACAGTACACCGGGGAGCTGTTTTTT	CASSSGQYTGELFF
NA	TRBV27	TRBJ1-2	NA	TGTGCCAGCAGTCTCCACAGGGCGAACTATGGCTACACCTTC	CASSLHRANYGYTF
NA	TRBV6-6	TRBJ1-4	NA	TGTGCCAGCAGTTATTTGGACAGCGAAAAACTGTTTTTT	CASSYLDSEKLFF
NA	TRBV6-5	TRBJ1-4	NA	TGTGCCAGCAGGTTGGGAGGAAGCGGGGAAAAACTGTTTTTT	CASRLGGSGEKLFF
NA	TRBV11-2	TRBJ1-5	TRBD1	TGTGCCAGCAGCTTTCAGGGGGCCCAATGGCCCCAGCATTTT	CASSFQGAQWPQHF
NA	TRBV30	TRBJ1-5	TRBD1	TGTGCCTGGAGTGTACGAGGACAGGGCGCTCCCCAGCATTTT	CAWSVRGQGAPQHF
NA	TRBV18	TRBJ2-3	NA	TGTGCCAGCTCGCCAAATAGACAGGAAACAGATACGCAGTATTTT	CASSPNRQETDTQYF
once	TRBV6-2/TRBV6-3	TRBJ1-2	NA	TGTGCCAGCAGCGAAGGGACATATTATGGCTACACCTTC	CASSEGTYYGYTF
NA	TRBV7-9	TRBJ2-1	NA	TGTGCCAGCAGCCTAGACGGGAGTAATCGGGATGAGCAGTTCTTC	CASSLDGSNRDEQFF
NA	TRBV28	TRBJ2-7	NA	TGTGCCAGCAGTTCTCCCTCGACAGTTCACTACGAGCAGTACTTC	CASSSPSTVHYEQYF
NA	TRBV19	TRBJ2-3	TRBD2	TGTGCCAGTAGTCCTCTGGGACTAGCGGGAGTTTCAGATACGCAGTATTTT	CASSPLGLAGVSDTQYF